One sample yielded the 4 T cell receptor beta chains listed below, sequenced in a study of response to subunit inactivated influenza vaccine. TCRdb reprocessed the RT-PCR reads via MiXCR and lists one record per CDR3 protein. The data contain about 530,000 distinct CDR3 sequences, about 10% of them singletons. Sample: PBMCs from blood, taken on the day of vaccination. All receptors derive from a man between 45 and 60 years old who received an inactivated influenza vaccine.

This clonotype was observed many times. V usage is TRBV2 and J usage is TRBJ2-7; TRBD1 agrees at 10 bases. Germline V gives CDR1 SNHLY, CDR2 FYNNEI. The CDR3 loop spans 15 amino acids. J was trimmed by 7 bases and V by 6 bases; bases with no gene match: 12. The DNA for the CDR3 is TGTGCCAGCAGATCCTCGGACAGGGGGTATTGGGAGCAGTACTTC. Amino acid sequence: CASRSSDRGYWEQYF. The full variable domain, completed using reference TRBV2 and TRBJ2-7, is EPEVTQTPSHQVTQMGQEVILRCVPISNHLYFYWYRQILGQKVEFLVSFYNNEISEKSEIFDDQFSVERPDGSNFTLKIRSTKLEDSAMYFCASRSSDRGYWEQYFGPGTRLTVT.

This clonotype was counted only a few times. The V gene is TRBV7-9, the J gene TRBJ1-2, with unresolved D. The CDR3 spans 11 residues. Looked up from germline, CDR1 is SEHNR and CDR2 is FQNEAQ (reference sequence). The germline V and J ends were trimmed by 5 bases and 3 bases, with 4 bases remaining between them. The CDR3 protein is CASSEDYGYTF. As DNA, the CDR3 is TGTGCCAGCAGCGAAGACTATGGCTACACCTTC.

This clonotype occurred a few times. The chain has TRBV28 and TRBJ2-2; D not resolved. The CDR3 extends over 15 amino acids. Trimming shortened V by 2 bases and J by 4 bases, and 11 bases separated the two germline ends. Germline CDR1 is MDHEN and CDR2 is SYDVKM. The CDR3: CASSLGLVRTGELFF. The CDR3 DNA reads TGTGCCAGCAGTTTAGGGCTAGTCCGCACCGGGGAGCTGTTTTTT.

V and J are TRBV14 and TRBJ2-2; D gene ambiguous. This CDR3 comprises 13 residues. Germline values: CDR1 SGHDN, CDR2 FVKESK. Trimming removed 2 bases from V and 6 bases from J, with 7 bases in between. CDR3 sequence reads: CASSQSSPGELFF. CDR3 DNA: TGTGCCAGCAGCCAATCTAGTCCCGGGGAGCTGTTTTTT.